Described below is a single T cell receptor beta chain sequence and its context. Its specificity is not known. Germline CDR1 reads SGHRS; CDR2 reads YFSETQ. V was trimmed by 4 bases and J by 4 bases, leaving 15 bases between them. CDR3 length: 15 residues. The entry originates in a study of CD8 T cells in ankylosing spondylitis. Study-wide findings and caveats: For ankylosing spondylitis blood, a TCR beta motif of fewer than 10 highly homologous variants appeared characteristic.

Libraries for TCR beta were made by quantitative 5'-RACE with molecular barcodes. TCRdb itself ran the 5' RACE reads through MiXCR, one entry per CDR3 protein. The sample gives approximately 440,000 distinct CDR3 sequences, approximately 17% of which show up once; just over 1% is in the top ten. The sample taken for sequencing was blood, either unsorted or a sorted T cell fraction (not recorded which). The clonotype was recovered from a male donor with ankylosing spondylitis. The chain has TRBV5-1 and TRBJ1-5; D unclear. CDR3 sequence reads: CASSPSGETNQPQHF. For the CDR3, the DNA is TGCGCCAGCAGCCCCTCTGGAGAGACTAATCAGCCCCAGCATTTT.